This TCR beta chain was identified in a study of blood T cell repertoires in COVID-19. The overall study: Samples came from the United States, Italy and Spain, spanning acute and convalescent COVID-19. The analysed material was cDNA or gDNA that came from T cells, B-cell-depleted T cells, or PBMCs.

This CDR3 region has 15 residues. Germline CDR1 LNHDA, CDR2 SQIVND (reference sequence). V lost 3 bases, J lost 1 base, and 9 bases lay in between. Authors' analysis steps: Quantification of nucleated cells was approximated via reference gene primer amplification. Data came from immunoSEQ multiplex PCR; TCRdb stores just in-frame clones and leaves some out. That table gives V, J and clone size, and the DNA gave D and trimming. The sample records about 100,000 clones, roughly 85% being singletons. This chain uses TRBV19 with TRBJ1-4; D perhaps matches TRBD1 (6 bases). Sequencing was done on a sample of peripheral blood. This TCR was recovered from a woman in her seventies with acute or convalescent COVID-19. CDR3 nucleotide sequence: TGTGCCAGTAGTATTTCGACAGGAACTAATGAAAAACTGTTTTTT. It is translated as CASSISTGTNEKLFF.